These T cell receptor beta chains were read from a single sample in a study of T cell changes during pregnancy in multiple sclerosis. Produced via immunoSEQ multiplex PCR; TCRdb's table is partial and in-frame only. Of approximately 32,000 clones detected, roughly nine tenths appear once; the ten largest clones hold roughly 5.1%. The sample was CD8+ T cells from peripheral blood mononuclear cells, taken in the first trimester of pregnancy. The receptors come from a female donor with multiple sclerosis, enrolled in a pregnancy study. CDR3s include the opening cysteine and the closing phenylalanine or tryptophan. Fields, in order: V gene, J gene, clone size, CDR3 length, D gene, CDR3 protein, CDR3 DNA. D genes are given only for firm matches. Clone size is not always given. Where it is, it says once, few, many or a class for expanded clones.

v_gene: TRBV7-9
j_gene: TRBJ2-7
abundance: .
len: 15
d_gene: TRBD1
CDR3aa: CASSLVGGQVREQYF
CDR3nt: TGTGCCAGCAGCTTAGTGGGGGGACAGGTGCGCGAGCAGTACTTC

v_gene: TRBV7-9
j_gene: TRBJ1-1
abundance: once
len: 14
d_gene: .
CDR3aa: CASSTGGIYTEAFF
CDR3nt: TGTGCCAGCAGCACCGGGGGAATTTACACTGAAGCTTTCTTT

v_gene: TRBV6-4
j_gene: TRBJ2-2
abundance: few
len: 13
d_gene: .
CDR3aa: CASSETSTGELFF
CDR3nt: TGTGCCAGCAGTGAGACTAGCACCGGGGAGCTGTTTTTT

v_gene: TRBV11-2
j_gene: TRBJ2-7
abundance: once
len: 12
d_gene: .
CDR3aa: CASSLSPYEQYF
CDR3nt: TGTGCCAGCAGCTTATCCCCTTACGAGCAGTACTTC

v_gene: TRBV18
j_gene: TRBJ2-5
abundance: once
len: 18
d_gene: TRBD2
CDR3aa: CASSPRTSGSLLEETQYF
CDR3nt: TGTGCCAGCTCACCCAGGACTAGCGGGAGCCTCCTGGAAGAGACCCAGTACTTC

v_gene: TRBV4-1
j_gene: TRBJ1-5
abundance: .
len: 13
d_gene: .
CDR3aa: CASSQFPYQPQHF
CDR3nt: TGCGCCAGCAGCCAATTCCCATATCAGCCCCAGCATTTT

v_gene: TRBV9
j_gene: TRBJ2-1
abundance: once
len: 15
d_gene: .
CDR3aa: CASSVDTAHYNEQFF
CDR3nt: TGTGCCAGCAGCGTAGACACAGCCCATTACAATGAGCAGTTCTTC

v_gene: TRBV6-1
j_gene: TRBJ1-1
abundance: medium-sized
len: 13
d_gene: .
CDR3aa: CASSEKEVTEAFF
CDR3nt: TGTGCCAGCAGTGAAAAAGAGGTGACTGAAGCTTTCTTT

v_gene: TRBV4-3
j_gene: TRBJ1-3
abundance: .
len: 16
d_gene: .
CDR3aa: CASSQDQGRGGNTIYF
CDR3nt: TGCGCCAGCAGCCAAGATCAGGGTAGAGGAGGAAACACCATATATTTT

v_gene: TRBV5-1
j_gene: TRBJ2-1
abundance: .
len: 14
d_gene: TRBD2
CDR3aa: CASSLGLAGNEQFF
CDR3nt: TGCGCCAGCAGCCTCGGACTAGCGGGGAATGAGCAGTTCTTC

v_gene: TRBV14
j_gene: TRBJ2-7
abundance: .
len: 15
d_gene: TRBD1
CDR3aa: CASSPGQGQRYEQYF
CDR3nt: TGTGCCAGCAGCCCCGGACAGGGGCAACGCTACGAGCAGTACTTC

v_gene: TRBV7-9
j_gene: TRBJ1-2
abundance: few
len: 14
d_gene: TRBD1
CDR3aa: CASSSGQGDYGYTF
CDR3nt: TGTGCCAGCAGCTCGGGACAGGGGGACTATGGCTACACCTTC

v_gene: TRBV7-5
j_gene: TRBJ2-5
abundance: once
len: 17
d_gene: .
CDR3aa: CARSLISGVGREETQYF
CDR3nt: TGTGCCAGAAGCTTAATTTCTGGGGTGGGCAGGGAAGAGACCCAGTACTTC

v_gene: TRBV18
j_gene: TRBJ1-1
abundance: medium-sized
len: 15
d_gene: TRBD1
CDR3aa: CASSPPGARQGAAFF
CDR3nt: TGTGCCAGCTCACCACCCGGGGCACGTCAGGGGGCGGCTTTCTTT

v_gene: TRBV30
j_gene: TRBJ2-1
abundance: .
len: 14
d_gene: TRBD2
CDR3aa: CAWSVAGGPNEQFF
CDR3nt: TGTGCCTGGAGTGTAGCGGGAGGCCCTAATGAGCAGTTCTTC

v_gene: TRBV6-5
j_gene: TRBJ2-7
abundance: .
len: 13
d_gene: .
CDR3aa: CASRGGQIYEQYF
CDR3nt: TGTGCCAGCAGGGGTGGACAGATCTACGAGCAGTACTTC

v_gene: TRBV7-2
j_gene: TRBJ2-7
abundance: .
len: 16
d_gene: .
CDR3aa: CASSLVERPPGYEQYF
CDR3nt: TGTGCCAGCAGCCTAGTGGAGCGCCCTCCTGGGTACGAGCAGTACTTC

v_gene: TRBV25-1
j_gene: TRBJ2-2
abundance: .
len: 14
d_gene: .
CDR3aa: CASSEYSSTGELFF
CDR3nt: TGTGCCAGCAGTGAATACTCCTCCACCGGGGAGCTGTTTTTT

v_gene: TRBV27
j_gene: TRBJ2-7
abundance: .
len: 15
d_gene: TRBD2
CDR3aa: CASGHSSGSVGEQYF
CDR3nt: TGTGCCAGCGGCCACTCTAGCGGGAGTGTTGGTGAGCAGTACTTC

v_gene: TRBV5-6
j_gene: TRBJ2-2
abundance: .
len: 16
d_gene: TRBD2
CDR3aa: CASSLGLAGNTGELFF
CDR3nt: TGTGCCAGCAGCTTGGGGCTAGCGGGGAACACCGGGGAGCTGTTTTTT